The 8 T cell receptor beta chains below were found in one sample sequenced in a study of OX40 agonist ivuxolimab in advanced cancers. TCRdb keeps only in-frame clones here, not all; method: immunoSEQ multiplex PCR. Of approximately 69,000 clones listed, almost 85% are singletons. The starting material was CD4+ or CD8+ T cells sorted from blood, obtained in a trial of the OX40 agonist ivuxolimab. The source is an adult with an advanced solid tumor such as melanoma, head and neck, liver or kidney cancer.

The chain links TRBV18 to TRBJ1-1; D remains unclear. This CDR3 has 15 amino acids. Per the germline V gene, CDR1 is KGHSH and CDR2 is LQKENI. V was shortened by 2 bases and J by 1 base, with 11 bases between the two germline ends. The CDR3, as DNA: TGTGCCAGCTCACCAGTAGGCAGGACGAACACTGAAGCTTTCTTT. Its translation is CASSPVGRTNTEAFF.

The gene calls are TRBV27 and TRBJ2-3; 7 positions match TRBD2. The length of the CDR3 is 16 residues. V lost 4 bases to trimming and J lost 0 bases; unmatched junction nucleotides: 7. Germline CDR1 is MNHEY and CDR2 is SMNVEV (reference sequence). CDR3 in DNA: TGTGCCAGCAGTTCCCTCCGCGGGGGAAGCACAGATACGCAGTATTTT. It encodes CASSSLRGGSTDTQYF.

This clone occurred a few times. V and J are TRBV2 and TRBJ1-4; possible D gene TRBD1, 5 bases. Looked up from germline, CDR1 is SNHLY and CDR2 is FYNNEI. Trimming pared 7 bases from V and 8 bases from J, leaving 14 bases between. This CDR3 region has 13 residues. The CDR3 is CASIYGQGEKLFF. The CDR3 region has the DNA TGTGCCAGCATCTACGGTCAGGGCGAAAAACTGTTTTTT.

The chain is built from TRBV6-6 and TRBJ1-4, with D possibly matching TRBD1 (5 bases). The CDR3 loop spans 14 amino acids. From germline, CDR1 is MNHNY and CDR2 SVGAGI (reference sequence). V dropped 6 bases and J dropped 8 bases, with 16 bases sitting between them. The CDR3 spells CASRASGTEEKLFF. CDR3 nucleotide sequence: TGTGCCAGCAGGGCGAGTGGGACGGAGGAAAAACTGTTTTTT.

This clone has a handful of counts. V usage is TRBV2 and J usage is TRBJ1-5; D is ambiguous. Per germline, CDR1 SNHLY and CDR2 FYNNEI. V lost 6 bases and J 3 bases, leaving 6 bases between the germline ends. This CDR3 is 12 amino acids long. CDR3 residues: CASRGSNQPQHF. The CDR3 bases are TGTGCCAGCAGAGGGTCCAATCAGCCCCAGCATTTT.

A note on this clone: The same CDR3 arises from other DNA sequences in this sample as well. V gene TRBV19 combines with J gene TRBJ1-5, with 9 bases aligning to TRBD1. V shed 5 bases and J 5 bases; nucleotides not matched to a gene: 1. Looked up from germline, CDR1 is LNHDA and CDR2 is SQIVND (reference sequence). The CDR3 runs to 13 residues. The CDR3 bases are TGTGCCAGTAGTCGGACAGGGGATCAGCCCCAGCATTTT. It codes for CASSRTGDQPQHF.

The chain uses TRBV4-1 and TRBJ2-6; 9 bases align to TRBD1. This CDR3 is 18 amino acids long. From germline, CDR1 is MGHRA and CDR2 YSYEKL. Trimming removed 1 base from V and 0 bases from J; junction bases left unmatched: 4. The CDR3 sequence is CASSQGTGVSSGANVLTF. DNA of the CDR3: TGCGCCAGCAGCCAAGGGACAGGGGTAAGCTCTGGGGCCAACGTCCTGACTTTC.

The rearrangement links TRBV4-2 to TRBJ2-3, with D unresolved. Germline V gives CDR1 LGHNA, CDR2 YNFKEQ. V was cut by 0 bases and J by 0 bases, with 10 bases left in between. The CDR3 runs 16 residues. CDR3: CASSQDGGPSTDTQYF. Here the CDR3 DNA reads TGTGCCAGCAGCCAAGATGGTGGGCCCAGCACAGATACGCAGTATTTT.